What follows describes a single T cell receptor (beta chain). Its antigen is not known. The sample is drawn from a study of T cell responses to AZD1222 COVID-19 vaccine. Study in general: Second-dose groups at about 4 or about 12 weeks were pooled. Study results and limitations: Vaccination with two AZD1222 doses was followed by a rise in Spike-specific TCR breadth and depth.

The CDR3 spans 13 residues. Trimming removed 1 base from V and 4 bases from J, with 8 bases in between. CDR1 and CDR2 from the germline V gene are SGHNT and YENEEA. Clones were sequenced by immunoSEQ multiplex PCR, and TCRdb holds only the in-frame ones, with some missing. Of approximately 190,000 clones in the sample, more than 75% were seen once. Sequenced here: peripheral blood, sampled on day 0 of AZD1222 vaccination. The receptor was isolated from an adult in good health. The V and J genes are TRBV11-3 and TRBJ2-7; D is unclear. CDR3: CASSLAWGYEQYF. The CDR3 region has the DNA TGTGCCAGCAGCTTAGCATGGGGTTACGAGCAGTACTTC.